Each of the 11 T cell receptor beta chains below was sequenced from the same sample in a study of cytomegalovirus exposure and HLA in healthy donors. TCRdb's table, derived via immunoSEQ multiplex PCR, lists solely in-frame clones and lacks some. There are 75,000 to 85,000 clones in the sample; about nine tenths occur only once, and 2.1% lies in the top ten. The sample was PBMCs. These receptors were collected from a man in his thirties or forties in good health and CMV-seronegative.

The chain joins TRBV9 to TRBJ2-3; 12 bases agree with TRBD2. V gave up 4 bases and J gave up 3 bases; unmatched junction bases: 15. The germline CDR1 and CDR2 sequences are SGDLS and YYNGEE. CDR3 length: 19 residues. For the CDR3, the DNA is TGTGCCAGCAGCTCCCCCCGGTGGGCTAGCGGGGGGGTAACAGATACGCAGTATTTT. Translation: CASSSPRWASGGVTDTQYF.

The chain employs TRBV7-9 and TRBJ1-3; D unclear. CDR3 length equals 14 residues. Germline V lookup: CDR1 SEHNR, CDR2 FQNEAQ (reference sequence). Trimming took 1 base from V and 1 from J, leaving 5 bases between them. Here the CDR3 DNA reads TGTGCCAGCAGCTTAGGGGCTTCTGGAAACACCATATATTTT. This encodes CASSLGASGNTIYF.

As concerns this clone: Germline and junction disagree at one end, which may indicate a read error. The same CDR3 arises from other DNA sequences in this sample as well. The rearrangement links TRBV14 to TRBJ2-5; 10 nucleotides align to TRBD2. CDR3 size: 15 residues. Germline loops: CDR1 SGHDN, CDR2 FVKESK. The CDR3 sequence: CASSRTSGVEETQYF. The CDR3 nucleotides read TGTGCCAGCAGCCGTACTAGCGGGGTTGAAGAGACTCAGTACTTC.

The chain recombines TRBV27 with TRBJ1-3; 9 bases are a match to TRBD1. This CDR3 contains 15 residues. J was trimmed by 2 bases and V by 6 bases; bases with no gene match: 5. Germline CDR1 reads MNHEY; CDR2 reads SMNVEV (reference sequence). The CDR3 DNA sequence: TGTGCCAGCAGGCCCGGGACAGGGACTGGAAACACCATATATTTT. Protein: CASRPGTGTGNTIYF.

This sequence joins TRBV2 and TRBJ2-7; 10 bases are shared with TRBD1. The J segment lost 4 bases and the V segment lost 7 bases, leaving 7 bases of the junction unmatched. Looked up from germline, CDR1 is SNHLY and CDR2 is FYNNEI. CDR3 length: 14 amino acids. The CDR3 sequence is CASTRDRGLYEQYF. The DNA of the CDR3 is TGTGCCAGCACCCGCGACAGGGGGCTGTACGAGCAGTACTTC.

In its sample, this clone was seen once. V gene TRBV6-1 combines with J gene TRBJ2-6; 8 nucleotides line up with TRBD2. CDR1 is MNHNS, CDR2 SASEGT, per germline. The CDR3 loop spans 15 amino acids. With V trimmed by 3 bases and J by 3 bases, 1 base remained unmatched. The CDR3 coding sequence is TGTGCCAGCAGTGAGGGACTAGTTGGGGCCAACGTCCTGACTTTC. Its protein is CASSEGLVGANVLTF.

The CDR3 region is CASSELAGAGDTQYF. The CDR3 DNA reads as TGCGCCAGCAGTGAGTTAGCGGGAGCCGGAGATACGCAGTATTTT. This chain links TRBV10-1 with TRBJ2-3, with TRBD2 matching 9 bases. This CDR3 region has 15 residues. The junction had 4 bases not matched to a gene; V was cut back by 1 base and J by 5 bases. Germline-derived CDR1 and CDR2 are WNHNN and SYGVQD (reference sequence).

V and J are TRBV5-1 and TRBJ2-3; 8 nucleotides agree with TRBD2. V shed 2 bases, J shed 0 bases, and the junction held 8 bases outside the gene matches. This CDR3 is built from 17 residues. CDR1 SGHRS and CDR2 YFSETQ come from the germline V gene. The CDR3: CASSLAGEILSTDTQYF. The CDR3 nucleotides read TGCGCCAGCAGCTTAGCGGGGGAGATCCTTAGCACAGATACGCAGTATTTT.

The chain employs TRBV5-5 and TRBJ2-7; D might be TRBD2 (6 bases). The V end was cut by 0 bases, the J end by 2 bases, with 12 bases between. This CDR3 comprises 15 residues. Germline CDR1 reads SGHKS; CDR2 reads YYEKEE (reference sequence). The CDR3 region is CASSLAGDSAYEQYF. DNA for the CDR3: TGTGCCAGCAGCTTGGCGGGGGACTCAGCCTACGAGCAGTACTTC.

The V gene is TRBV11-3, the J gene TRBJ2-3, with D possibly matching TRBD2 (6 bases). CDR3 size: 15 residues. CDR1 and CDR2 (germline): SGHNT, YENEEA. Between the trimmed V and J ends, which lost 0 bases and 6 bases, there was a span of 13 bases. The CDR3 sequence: CASSLDAGLSDTQYF. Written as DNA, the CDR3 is TGTGCCAGCAGCTTAGATGCAGGACTATCGGATACGCAGTATTTT. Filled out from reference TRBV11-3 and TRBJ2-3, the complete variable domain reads EAGVVQSPRYKIIEKKQPVAFWCNPISGHNTLYWYLQNLGQGPELLIRYENEEAVDDSQLPKDRFSAERLKGVDSTLKIQPAELGDSAVYLCASSLDAGLSDTQYFGPGTRLTVL.

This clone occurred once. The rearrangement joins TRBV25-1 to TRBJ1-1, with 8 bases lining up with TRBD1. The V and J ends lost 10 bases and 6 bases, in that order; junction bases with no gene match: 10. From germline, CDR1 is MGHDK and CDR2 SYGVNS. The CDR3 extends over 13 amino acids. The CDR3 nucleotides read TGTGCCACAATACCCGGACAGGGCGCTGAAGCTTTCTTT. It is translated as CATIPGQGAEAFF. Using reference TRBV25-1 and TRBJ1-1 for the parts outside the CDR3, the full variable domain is EADIYQTPRYLVIGTGKKITLECSQTMGHDKMYWYQQDPGMELHLIHYSYGVNSTEKGDLSSESTVSRIRTEHFPLTLESARPSHTSQYLCATIPGQGAEAFFGQGTRLTVV.